The entry below describes one T cell receptor beta chain. The source of the sample is a study of blood T cell repertoires in COVID-19. This CDR3 spans 14 amino acids. Germline V gene sequence: CDR1 KGHSH, CDR2 LQKENI. The V gene end was trimmed by 3 bases and the J gene end by 8 bases; junction bases not matched to a gene: 6. Profiled with immunoSEQ multiplex PCR; TCRdb holds only in-frame clones, not every one. The table lists roughly 380,000 clones, 81% of them singletons. The receptor's source is a human donor with acute or convalescent COVID-19. The donor label of this sample is uncertain. V is TRBV18 and J is TRBJ2-1; 8 bases match TRBD1. The material sequenced was peripheral blood. The CDR3: CASSPSRGPYEQFF. In nucleotides, the CDR3 is TGTGCCAGCTCACCTAGCAGGGGGCCCTATGAGCAGTTCTTC.